These 2 T cell receptor beta chains were sequenced from one sample in a study of CXCR3-negative and CXCR3-positive naive CD8 T cells. Overall study results and limits: Comparison of naive cells showed more hydrophobic TRB CDR3s in CXCR3-positive than in CXCR3-negative naive cells.

For these receptors, no antigen is known. Libraries were UMI-labeled 5' RACE TRB cDNA. TCRdb re-called the 5' RACE reads and gives one entry per CDR3 protein, without DNA. The sample spans 75,000 to 100,000 distinct CDR3 sequences; the ten largest clones claim about 1%. Specimen: naive CXCR3+ CD8+ T cells from blood. The sample's subset: CD45RO-CCR7+CD27+CD95- naive CD8+ T cells expressing CXCR3 (TNR3+). All receptors come from a human donor in good health. Some clones in this sample may be carry-over from other donors' samples.

V usage is TRBV29-1 and J usage is TRBJ1-1; lacking DNA, the TRBD1 call made by TCRdb goes unchecked. The CDR3 is made up of 13 amino acids. Germline lookup yields CDR1 SQVTM and CDR2 ANQGSEA. The CDR3 sequence: CSVTGGSNTEAFF.

V usage is TRBV28 and J usage is TRBJ2-2; TCRdb returns TRBD2, unconfirmable since there is no DNA. The CDR3 runs 15 residues. Looked up from germline, CDR1 is MDHEN and CDR2 is SYDVKM. CDR3 residues: CASRGLRVNTGELFF.